These 22 T cell receptor beta chains came from one sample sequenced in a study of shared clonotypes between healthy human individuals. Assay used: immunoSEQ multiplex PCR; TCRdb lists only in-frame clones, some missing. The sample carries 550,000 to 700,000 clones, 55% to 85% recorded once. The sequencing sample was made of memory CD4+ T cells sorted from blood. Subset indicated: CD45RA-negative fraction. The receptors were sampled from a woman under 40 in good health.

The V and J genes are TRBV5-4 and TRBJ2-5; D is unclear. V was clipped by 3 bases and J by 11 bases, with 17 bases between them. Germline CDR1 is SGHNT and CDR2 is YYREEE (reference sequence). The CDR3 has 13 residues. The CDR3 region has the DNA TGTGCCAGCAGCTCCGGCCAGCGTTCACAGCAGTACTTC. As protein: CASSSGQRSQQYF.

This clone turned up a few times. The chain is built from TRBV6-5 and TRBJ1-1; D not certain. The CDR3 is 11 residues long. Trimming left V 8 bases short and J 5 bases short, with 9 bases between. From germline, CDR1 is MNHEY and CDR2 SVGAGI. CDR3 bases: TGTGCCAGCTCCGTCGGGACTGAAGCTTTCTTT. Its translation is CASSVGTEAFF.

The table lists this clone with a few counts. Other DNA sequences within the sample encode an identical CDR3. This sequence joins TRBV28 and TRBJ1-2, with D hard to call. This CDR3 has 11 amino acids. V lost 4 bases and J 8 bases, leaving 8 bases between the germline ends. Germline V gene data show CDR1 as MDHEN and CDR2 as SYDVKM. CDR3 sequence reads: CASSSRDGYTF. The CDR3 nucleotides are TGTGCCAGCAGTTCACGTGACGGCTACACCTTC.

This clone occurred a few times. This rearrangement joins TRBV28 to TRBJ2-7; TRBD2 agrees at 9 bases. The germline CDR1 and CDR2 sequences are MDHEN and SYDVKM. V shed 2 bases, J shed 4 bases, and the junction held 3 bases outside the gene matches. This CDR3 comprises 14 residues. This CDR3 reads CASSLPGLAYEQYF. The CDR3 nucleotides read TGTGCCAGCAGTTTACCGGGACTAGCTTACGAGCAGTACTTC.

Many counts were recorded for this clone. The identical CDR3 is also encoded by other nucleotide sequences in the sample. The rearrangement links TRBV7-2 to TRBJ2-1, with 7 bases aligning to TRBD2. CDR1 is SGHTA, CDR2 FQGNSA, per germline. The CDR3 runs 15 residues. Unmatched junction bases numbered 4, after V lost 5 bases and J lost 0 bases. This CDR3 is CASSPQRDSYNEQFF. Written as DNA, the CDR3 is TGTGCCAGCAGCCCCCAGCGGGACTCCTACAATGAGCAGTTCTTC.

This clone appeared many times. Other DNA sequences in this sample translate to the same CDR3. The chain joins TRBV28 to TRBJ2-7; 11 bases are shared with TRBD2. With 6 bases clipped from V and 3 bases from J, the junction kept 7 bases outside the gene matches. CDR3 length equals 15 residues. Germline V gives CDR1 MDHEN, CDR2 SYDVKM. CDR3 in DNA: TGTGCCAGCAGACCAAAACTAGCGGGAGTCTACGAGCAGTACTTC. Translating gives CASRPKLAGVYEQYF.

V is TRBV6-5 and J is TRBJ1-3; D is possibly TRBD1 (6 bases). V gave up 3 bases and J gave up 3 bases, with 9 bases separating them. The CDR3 is 14 residues long. Germline assignment: CDR1 MNHEY and CDR2 SVGAGI. The CDR3 is CASSYLQGGNTIYF. The CDR3 DNA reads as TGTGCCAGCAGTTATCTACAGGGTGGAAACACCATATATTTT.

The chain's CDR3 is CASSLLENNQPQHF. The DNA for the CDR3 is TGTGCCAGTAGTCTCCTGGAGAACAATCAGCCCCAGCATTTT. The chain combines TRBV19 with TRBJ1-5; D is ambiguous. Per the germline V gene, CDR1 is LNHDA and CDR2 is SQIVND (reference sequence). The CDR3 sequence is 14 residues long. Trimming left V 5 bases short and J 3 bases short, with 11 bases between.

The chain couples TRBV4-1 to TRBJ1-1; D ambiguous. Germline V gene sequence: CDR1 MGHRA, CDR2 YSYEKL. V lost 4 bases, J lost 4 bases, and 13 bases lay in between. The CDR3 contains 14 residues. The CDR3 DNA follows: TGCGCCAGCAGCCGAGAAGACGGAACCACTGAAGCTTTCTTT. Translating it yields CASSREDGTTEAFF.

This clone has a handful of counts. The same CDR3 also results from other DNA sequences found in this sample. This chain connects TRBV18 to TRBJ2-3; either TRBD1 or TRBD2 may fit D (5 bases each). The ends were cut back, 2 bases at V and 5 bases at J, with 5 bases in the middle. This CDR3 region has 12 residues. From germline, CDR1 is KGHSH and CDR2 LQKENI. The CDR3 loop reads CASSPGGDTQYF. The CDR3 DNA is TGTGCCAGCTCACCAGGGGGAGATACGCAGTATTTT.

This clone appeared many times. This chain uses TRBV28 with TRBJ1-3; 8 bases align to TRBD1. Germline CDR1 MDHEN, CDR2 SYDVKM. This CDR3 comprises 16 residues. J was trimmed by 4 bases and V by 6 bases; bases with no gene match: 11. The CDR3 loop is CASSPSQGAKGNTIYF. The DNA of the CDR3 is TGTGCCAGCAGCCCCTCCCAGGGGGCTAAGGGAAACACCATATATTTT.

This clone was seen just once. This chain connects TRBV30 to TRBJ1-5, with 7 bases identical to TRBD1. This CDR3 contains 18 residues. Germline-derived CDR1 and CDR2 are GTSNPN and SVGIG (reference sequence). J gave up 7 bases and V 2 bases, and 20 bases lay outside the gene matches. The CDR3 sequence is CAWSFPRTGRRRRQPQHF. DNA for the CDR3: TGTGCCTGGAGTTTTCCCCGGACAGGACGCCGGCGACGGCAGCCCCAGCATTTT.

This clone appeared a single time. The CDR3 is CASKAAGRYYEQYF. Here the CDR3 DNA reads TGTGCCAGCAAGGCGGCAGGGAGATACTACGAGCAGTACTTC. The chain uses TRBV2 and TRBJ2-7; D is perhaps TRBD1 or TRBD2 (5 bases each). The length of the CDR3 is 14 residues. The germline CDR1 and CDR2 sequences are SNHLY and FYNNEI. Deletions cut 7 bases from V and 3 bases from J, with 16 bases between. The full variable domain, completed using reference TRBV2 and TRBJ2-7, is EPEVTQTPSHQVTQMGQEVILRCVPISNHLYFYWYRQILGQKVEFLVSFYNNEISEKSEIFDDQFSVERPDGSNFTLKIRSTKLEDSAMYFCASKAAGRYYEQYFGPGTRLTVT.

The chain links TRBV6-1 to TRBJ2-7; possible D gene TRBD1, 6 bases. The CDR3 is made up of 13 amino acids. Trimming took 8 bases from V and 1 from J, leaving 12 bases between them. CDR1 MNHNS and CDR2 SASEGT come from the germline V gene. The CDR3 DNA reads TGTGCCAGCGAGGCAGGGGAATCCTACGAGCAGTACTTC. It yields the protein CASEAGESYEQYF.

This clone showed up just a few times. The gene calls are TRBV6-6 and TRBJ2-1, with 11 bases matching TRBD2. Trimming at V came to 7 bases and at J to 4 bases, leaving 9 bases not matched to a gene. The CDR3 has 16 amino acids. Germline-derived CDR1 and CDR2 are MNHNY and SVGAGI (reference sequence). The CDR3 sequence is CASTGTLAGAYNEQFF. The CDR3, as DNA: TGTGCCAGCACCGGTACACTAGCGGGAGCTTACAATGAGCAGTTCTTC.

The chain employs TRBV6-5 and TRBJ1-2, with D possibly matching TRBD1 (6 bases). The germline CDR1 and CDR2 sequences are MNHEY and SVGAGI. V was shortened by 0 bases and J by 3 bases, with 14 bases between the two germline ends. The CDR3 totals 16 residues. The CDR3 protein is CASSYSGGALDYGYTF. The CDR3 nucleotides are TGTGCCAGCAGTTACTCGGGGGGGGCCTTGGACTATGGCTACACCTTC.

This clone was observed a few times. The chain uses TRBV5-1 and TRBJ2-5; no clear D gene. Germline CDR1 and CDR2: SGHRS and YFSETQ. This CDR3 contains 14 residues. Trimming removed 0 bases from V and 2 bases from J, with 8 bases in between. DNA of the CDR3: TGCGCCAGCAGCTTGGGTCAGGTTCAAGAGACCCAGTACTTC. It yields the protein CASSLGQVQETQYF.

CDR3 nucleotides: TGTGCCAGCAGTCCGGCCGACAGGAACACTGAAGCTTTCTTT. It is translated as CASSPADRNTEAFF. The V and J genes are TRBV28 and TRBJ1-1; D is perhaps TRBD1 (5 bases). The CDR3 sequence is 14 residues long. V lost 5 bases, J lost 1 base, and 11 bases lay in between. Germline V gene lookup returns CDR1 MDHEN and CDR2 SYDVKM.

The genes are TRBV7-2 and TRBJ1-1; D ambiguous. CDR1 is SGHTA and CDR2 is FQGNSA in the germline V gene. This CDR3 is built from 14 residues. Trimming took 0 bases from V and 4 from J, leaving 9 bases between them. The CDR3 reads CASSLAPGSTEAFF. The CDR3 DNA is TGTGCCAGCAGCTTAGCGCCGGGGAGCACTGAAGCTTTCTTT.

The rearrangement joins TRBV18 to TRBJ1-1, with a possible D match to TRBD1 (5 bases). Trimming stripped 4 bases from V and 5 bases from J, with 17 bases between. Germline V gives CDR1 KGHSH, CDR2 LQKENI. The CDR3 loop spans 15 amino acids. In nucleotides, the CDR3 is TGTGCCAGCTCACTTCAACAGGAGATGGAAACTGAAGCTTTCTTT. Its protein product is CASSLQQEMETEAFF.

The V and J genes are TRBV18 and TRBJ2-6; D gene uncertain. The V gene lost 0 bases and the J gene lost 0 bases, with 6 bases spanning the gap. Germline CDR1 KGHSH, CDR2 LQKENI. The CDR3 has 16 amino acids. CDR3 DNA sequence: TGTGCCAGCTCACCACCAGCGACCTCTGGGGCCAACGTCCTGACTTTC. Translation gives CASSPPATSGANVLTF.

The chain is built from TRBV29-1 and TRBJ1-5; weak D call: TRBD1 (6 bases). V gave up 4 bases and J gave up 0 bases, with 10 bases separating them. The CDR3 sequence is 14 residues long. Germline values: CDR1 SQVTM, CDR2 ANQGSEA. The CDR3 sequence: CSVVGGDSNQPQHF. For the CDR3, the DNA is TGCAGCGTTGTAGGGGGTGATAGCAATCAGCCCCAGCATTTT.